The present TCR beta chain was sequenced within a study of CD8 T cells in ankylosing spondylitis. Study observations and caveats: The study looked at matched synovial fluid samples from ankylosing spondylitis patients. Disease-linked clones were reported to be significantly enriched there. Some of the motif variants had earlier been found in reactive arthritis patients' fluid and blood. Disease-linked clones bore a CD8+ phenotype, appearing relatively rarely in peripheral blood. For ankylosing spondylitis blood, a TCR beta motif of 8 or 9 highly homologous variants appeared characteristic.

This clonotype has a count of ten or more. What it binds is not known. CDR1 is DFQATT and CDR2 is SNEGSKA in the germline V gene (reference sequence). Between the trimmed V and J ends, which lost 2 bases and 6 bases, there was a span of 17 bases. CDR3 length: 15 residues. Quantitative molecular-barcoded 5'-RACE generated the TCR beta libraries. One entry per CDR3 protein results from TCRdb running MiXCR on the 5' RACE reads. Of about 500,000 distinct CDR3 sequences in the sample, 12% are singletons; the top ten hold around 7%. This TCR derives from a male donor with ankylosing spondylitis. V and J are TRBV20-1 and TRBJ2-1, with D tentatively TRBD2 (6 bases). Sequenced input: blood, either unsorted or a sorted T cell fraction (not recorded which). CDR3 sequence (DNA): TGCAGTGCTAGATTTGGCGGGATAAGAGGCAATGAGCAGTTCTTC. As protein: CSARFGGIRGNEQFF.